The 24 T cell receptor beta chains in this list originate from one sample, sequenced in a study of PD-L1 blockade in urothelial cancer. Time point of the sample: peripheral blood 6 weeks after treatment start. Sequencing used immunoSEQ multiplex PCR; TCRdb keeps in-frame clones, though not all of them. Here the sample spans 35,000 to 45,000 clones, approximately 84% being singletons. Material: PBMCs, obtained around atezolizumab (anti-PD-L1) treatment. The receptors were sampled from a man aged 65-85 years with urothelial cancer.

V usage is TRBV10-2 and J usage is TRBJ2-2; TRBD2 is a possible D gene (5 bases). The ends were cut back, 6 bases at V and 1 base at J, with 18 bases in the middle. The CDR3 runs to 17 residues. CDR1 and CDR2 from the germline V gene are WSHSY and SAAADI. The CDR3 DNA sequence: TGCGCCAGCAGCCAAAGACTGGGAGCAGAGAACACCGGGGAGCTGTTTTTT. Translated, it gives CASSQRLGAENTGELFF.

The J gene is TRBJ2-7, the V gene TRBV10-3; TRBD2 matches 10 bases. Trimming cost V 3 bases and J 2 bases; bases outside gene matches: 1. This CDR3 region has 14 residues. Germline loops: CDR1 ENHRY, CDR2 SYGVKD. CDR3 sequence reads: CAISELAGPYEQYF. The CDR3, as DNA: TGTGCCATCAGTGAACTAGCGGGACCCTACGAGCAGTACTTC.

This clone turned up a few times. The CDR3 sequence is CASSIGQAGQPQHF. The CDR3 DNA reads TGTGCCAGTAGTATCGGACAAGCAGGTCAGCCCCAGCATTTT. The chain recombines TRBV19 with TRBJ1-5; D is possibly TRBD1 (5 bases). The CDR3 loop spans 14 amino acids. The germline V gene encodes CDR1 LNHDA and CDR2 SQIVND (reference sequence). The V end was cut by 3 bases, the J end by 6 bases, with 12 bases between.

The V gene is TRBV7-9, the J gene TRBJ2-1; weak D call: TRBD2 (5 bases). Trimming pared 1 base from V and 15 bases from J, leaving 16 bases between. This CDR3 spans 13 amino acids. Germline CDR1 and CDR2: SEHNR and FQNEAQ (reference sequence). As DNA, the CDR3 is TGTGCCAGCAGCTTAGAGGGTAGCGCCCCGCGGTTCTTC. The encoded protein is CASSLEGSAPRFF.

The chain carries TRBV5-4 and TRBJ1-1; unclear D gene. The germline V and J ends were trimmed by 0 bases and 8 bases, with 8 bases remaining between them. Germline CDR1 reads SGHNT; CDR2 reads YYREEE (reference sequence). The CDR3 covers 12 residues. DNA of the CDR3: TGTGCCAGCAGCTTGGGGCAACGAGAAGCTTTCTTT. As protein: CASSLGQREAFF.

The gene calls are TRBV9 and TRBJ2-3; D is perhaps TRBD2 (6 bases). Germline CDR1 SGDLS, CDR2 YYNGEE. The CDR3 extends over 16 amino acids. V dropped 0 bases and J dropped 4 bases, with 15 bases sitting between them. The CDR3 spells CASSVGGRDVADTQYF. The DNA of the CDR3 is TGTGCCAGCAGCGTAGGTGGGCGGGATGTGGCAGATACGCAGTATTTT.

The chain has TRBV5-1 and TRBJ2-6, with D possibly matching TRBD2 (6 bases). V lost 4 bases and J lost 0, with 23 bases in between. The CDR3 consists of 20 residues. The germline CDR1 and CDR2 sequences are SGHRS and YFSETQ. The chain's CDR3 is CASSPIPPGLLASGANVLTF. The CDR3 DNA is TGCGCCAGCAGCCCGATACCGCCGGGACTCCTCGCCTCTGGGGCCAACGTCCTGACTTTC.

This clone was seen only once. The V call is TRBV6-1, the J call TRBJ1-1; unclear D gene. The length of the CDR3 is 14 residues. The ends were cut back, 5 bases at V and 1 base at J, with 11 bases in the middle. Germline loops: CDR1 MNHNS, CDR2 SASEGT. In DNA, the CDR3 is TGTGCCAGCAGTTCGTACAGTTCGAACACTGAAGCTTTCTTT. This gives the protein CASSSYSSNTEAFF.

The chain links TRBV7-2 to TRBJ2-7; 10 positions agree with TRBD2. CDR3 length: 14 amino acids. CDR1 and CDR2 from the germline V gene are SGHTA and FQGNSA. V trimming: 3 bases; J trimming: 5 bases; junction bases outside the gene matches: 4. CDR3 amino acids: CASSLASGSHEQYF. For the CDR3, the DNA is TGTGCCAGCAGCTTGGCTAGCGGGAGCCACGAGCAGTACTTC.

The V and J genes are TRBV28 and TRBJ2-3; unclear D gene. This CDR3 is built from 12 residues. The V gene lost 6 bases and the J gene lost 2 bases, with 6 bases spanning the gap. Germline loops: CDR1 MDHEN, CDR2 SYDVKM. CDR3 DNA sequence: TGTGCCAGCAGCTCCCTCACAGATACGCAGTATTTT. It encodes CASSSLTDTQYF.

The rearrangement uses TRBV28 and TRBJ2-2; 7 bases map to TRBD2. The CDR3 is 16 amino acids. The V gene end was trimmed by 7 bases and the J gene end by 4 bases; junction bases not matched to a gene: 12. Germline assignment: CDR1 MDHEN and CDR2 SYDVKM. CDR3 sequence: CASIPPGRAGTGELFF. The CDR3 DNA is TGTGCCAGCATCCCCCCGGGGAGGGCCGGCACCGGGGAGCTGTTTTTT.

The chain couples TRBV29-1 to TRBJ2-7; D remains unclear. The CDR3 sequence is 14 residues long. V was clipped by 1 base and J by 5 bases, with 15 bases between them. CDR1 SQVTM and CDR2 ANQGSEA come from the germline V gene. The CDR3 reads CSVEVPQAINEQYF. The CDR3 region has the DNA TGCAGCGTTGAAGTCCCCCAGGCGATTAACGAGCAGTACTTC.

In this sample, this clone turned up once. The V and J genes are TRBV7-6 and TRBJ2-2; a weak D match, TRBD1 (8 bases). This CDR3 has 17 residues. Germline V gives CDR1 SGHVS, CDR2 FNYEAQ. V was trimmed by 5 bases and J by 5 bases, leaving 21 bases between them. DNA for the CDR3: TGTGCCAGCAGCCCGACCGGACAGGGAGGGGGAACCGGGGAGCTGTTTTTT. This codes for CASSPTGQGGGTGELFF.

The rearrangement joins TRBV5-6 to TRBJ2-5, with 8 positions matching TRBD1. CDR1 and CDR2 (germline): SGHDT, YYEEEE. CDR3 length: 14 amino acids. V shed 3 bases and J 1 base; nucleotides not matched to a gene: 2. The CDR3 loop reads CASSSTGVQETQYF. The CDR3 DNA reads as TGTGCCAGCAGCTCGACAGGGGTCCAAGAGACCCAGTACTTC.

The CDR3 sequence is CASSSPGTGGAKNIQYF. The CDR3 region has the DNA TGTGCCAGCAGCTCCCCCGGGACAGGGGGGGCCAAAAACATTCAGTACTTC. The chain has TRBV7-8 and TRBJ2-4, with 11 bases matching TRBD1. The germline gives CDR1 SGHVS, CDR2 FQNEAQ. J lost 1 base, V lost 4 bases, and 6 bases had no gene match. The CDR3 length is 17 residues.

The genes are TRBV13 and TRBJ1-1; a weak D match, TRBD1 (5 bases). There are 13 residues in the CDR3. From germline, CDR1 is PRHDT and CDR2 FYEKMQ (reference sequence). V shed 6 bases and J shed 0 bases, with 8 bases lying between them. The CDR3 nucleotides read TGTGCCAGCAGGCGACAGTTGAACACTGAAGCTTTCTTT. This encodes CASRRQLNTEAFF.

The genes are TRBV9 and TRBJ2-7; TRBD2 matches 12 bases. This CDR3 spans 15 amino acids. Germline V gene data show CDR1 as SGDLS and CDR2 as YYNGEE. The V segment lost 3 bases and the J segment 3 bases; nucleotides outside the gene matches: 4. CDR3 nucleotide sequence: TGTGCCAGCAGCGCCCAGACTAGCGGGAGCTACGAGCAGTACTTC. Protein: CASSAQTSGSYEQYF.

The J gene is TRBJ1-2, the V gene TRBV27; D is uncertain. The CDR3 extends over 13 amino acids. Deletions cut 6 bases from V and 7 bases from J, with 15 bases between. Germline-derived CDR1 and CDR2 are MNHEY and SMNVEV (reference sequence). The CDR3: CASRTSGKGGYTF. The CDR3 coding sequence is TGTGCCAGCAGGACCTCGGGGAAGGGTGGCTACACCTTC.

The rearrangement links TRBV5-1 to TRBJ2-4, with 9 bases aligning to TRBD1. The germline CDR1 and CDR2 sequences are SGHRS and YFSETQ. This CDR3 region has 16 residues. V lost 4 bases to trimming and J lost 0 bases; unmatched junction nucleotides: 5. This CDR3 is CASSGDRGVAKNIQYF. CDR3 in DNA: TGCGCCAGCAGCGGAGACAGGGGGGTAGCCAAAAACATTCAGTACTTC.

The gene calls are TRBV7-2 and TRBJ2-7; D unclear. The CDR3 loop spans 13 amino acids. Per the germline V gene, CDR1 is SGHTA and CDR2 is FQGNSA. V shed 1 base and J shed 3 bases, with 7 bases lying between them. Here the CDR3 reads CASSLEPGYEQYF. In DNA form, the CDR3 reads TGTGCCAGCAGCTTAGAGCCAGGCTACGAGCAGTACTTC. The complete variable domain, with remaining parts taken from reference TRBV7-2 and TRBJ2-7, reads GAGVSQSPSNKVTEKGKDVELRCDPISGHTALYWYRQSLGQGLEFLIYFQGNSAPDKSGLPSDRFSAERTGGSVSTLTIQRTQQEDSAVYLCASSLEPGYEQYFGPGTRLTVT.

The gene calls are TRBV19 and TRBJ1-2; 7 positions match TRBD1. Looked up from germline, CDR1 is LNHDA and CDR2 is SQIVND (reference sequence). This CDR3 has 18 residues. V dropped 1 base and J dropped 4; count of bases not matched to a gene: 15. Written as DNA, the CDR3 is TGTGCCAGTAGTATAGCTACAGGGGCTTATCTTTTCGGCTATGGCTACACCTTC. This codes for CASSIATGAYLFGYGYTF.

J is TRBJ2-3 and V is TRBV19; 8 bases line up with TRBD2. Per germline, CDR1 LNHDA and CDR2 SQIVND (reference sequence). The CDR3 sequence is 18 residues long. V was pared by 3 bases and J by 6 bases, with 17 bases of the junction left unmatched. CDR3 residues: CASSIGRPLAAQRDTQYF. The CDR3 DNA sequence: TGTGCCAGTAGTATTGGCCGCCCACTAGCGGCACAGAGGGATACGCAGTATTTT.

The rearrangement joins TRBV5-1 to TRBJ2-7; D not resolved. The CDR3 sequence is 11 residues long. V was cut by 4 bases and J by 3 bases, with 5 bases left in between. CDR1 is SGHRS, CDR2 YFSETQ, per germline. The CDR3: CASSHNYEQYF. For the CDR3, the DNA is TGCGCCAGCAGCCACAACTACGAGCAGTACTTC.

This chain joins TRBV18 and TRBJ1-3, with 10 positions matching TRBD1. Germline lookup yields CDR1 KGHSH and CDR2 LQKENI. Unmatched junction bases numbered 7, after V lost 3 bases and J lost 2 bases. This CDR3 has 17 amino acids. The CDR3 is CASSPRTGGKTGNTIYF. The CDR3 DNA follows: TGTGCCAGCTCACCCAGGACAGGGGGGAAAACTGGAAACACCATATATTTT.